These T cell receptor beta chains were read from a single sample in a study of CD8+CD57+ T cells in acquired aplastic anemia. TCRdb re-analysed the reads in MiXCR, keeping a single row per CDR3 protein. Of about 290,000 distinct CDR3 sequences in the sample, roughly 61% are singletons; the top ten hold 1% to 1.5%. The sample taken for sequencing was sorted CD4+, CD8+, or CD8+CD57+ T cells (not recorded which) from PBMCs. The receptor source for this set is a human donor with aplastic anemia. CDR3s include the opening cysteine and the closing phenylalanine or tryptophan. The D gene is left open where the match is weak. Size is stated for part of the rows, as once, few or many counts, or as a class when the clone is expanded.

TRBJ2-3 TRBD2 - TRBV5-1 CASSLGPSGSNADTQYF TGCGCCAGCAGCTTGGGGCCTAGCGGGAGTAACGCAGATACGCAGTATTTT
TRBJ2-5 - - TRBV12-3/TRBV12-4 CASSPQYRGGKTQYF TGTGCCAGCAGTCCCCAGTACAGGGGAGGGAAGACCCAGTACTTC
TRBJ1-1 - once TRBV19 CASTWALGAFF TGTGCCAGTACCTGGGCCCTGGGGGCTTTCTTT
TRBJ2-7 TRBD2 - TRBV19 CASRKFAGAYEQYF TGTGCCAGTAGAAAATTCGCGGGAGCCTACGAGCAGTACTTC
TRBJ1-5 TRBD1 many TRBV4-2 CASSQDKGAVYPQHF TGTGCCAGCAGCCAAGATAAGGGGGCGGTTTACCCCCAGCATTTT
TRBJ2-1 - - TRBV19 CASSRTGTLNEQFF TGTGCCAGTAGTCGGACTGGAACATTGAATGAGCAGTTCTTC
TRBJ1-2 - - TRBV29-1 CSVGAGRGYTF TGCAGCGTTGGAGCAGGACGAGGCTACACCTTC
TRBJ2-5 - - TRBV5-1 CASRSEPQGTQYF TGCGCCAGCAGGTCCGAGCCCCAAGGGACCCAGTACTTC
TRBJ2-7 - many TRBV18 CASSPPGSHYEQYF TGTGCCAGCTCACCACCGGGGTCCCACTACGAGCAGTACTTC
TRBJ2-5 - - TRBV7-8 CASSFGYGGGETQYF TGTGCCAGCAGCTTCGGATACGGGGGCGGGGAGACCCAGTACTTC
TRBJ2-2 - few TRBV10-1 CASSDRARGGGELFF TGCGCCAGCAGTGACAGGGCCAGAGGTGGCGGGGAGCTGTTTTTT
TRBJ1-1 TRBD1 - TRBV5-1 CASIGPGQGAYTEAFF TGCGCCAGCATCGGGCCGGGGCAGGGGGCGTACACTGAAGCTTTCTTT
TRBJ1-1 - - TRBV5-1 CASSLVERGSTEAFF TGCGCCAGCAGCTTGGTCGAACGGGGGTCCACTGAAGCTTTCTTT
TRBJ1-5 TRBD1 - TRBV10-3 CAIKGTDDNQPQHF TGTGCCATCAAGGGGACAGACGACAATCAGCCCCAGCATTTT
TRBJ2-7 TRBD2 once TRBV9 CASSEGTSGPYEQYF TGTGCCAGCAGCGAAGGGACTAGCGGTCCCTACGAGCAGTACTTC
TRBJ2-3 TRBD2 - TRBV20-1 CSAPDIAGGSTDTQYF TGCAGTGCTCCCGACATAGCGGGAGGGAGCACAGATACGCAGTATTTT
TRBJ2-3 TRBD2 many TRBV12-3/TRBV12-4 CASSLNVRLADTDTQYF TGTGCCAGCAGTTTAAACGTCCGACTAGCGGACACAGATACGCAGTATTTT
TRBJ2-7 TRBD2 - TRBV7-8 CASSFAASGSSYEQYF TGTGCCAGCAGCTTCGCCGCTAGCGGGTCCTCCTACGAGCAGTACTTC
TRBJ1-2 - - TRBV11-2 CASSATRMGGGGYTF TGTGCCAGCAGCGCTACCCGCATGGGAGGTGGTGGCTACACCTTC
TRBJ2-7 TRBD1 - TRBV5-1 CASSLRDRVYEQYF TGCGCCAGCAGCCTGCGGGACAGGGTCTACGAGCAGTACTTC
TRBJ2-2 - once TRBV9 CASSDVGTGELFF TGTGCCAGCAGCGACGTAGGCACCGGGGAGCTGTTTTTT
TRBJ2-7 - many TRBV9 CASSVGVATGEQYF TGTGCCAGCAGCGTAGGGGTGGCGACTGGCGAGCAGTACTTC
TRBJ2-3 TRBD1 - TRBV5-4 CASTLQGSKDTQYF TGTGCCAGCACCCTACAGGGGTCGAAAGATACGCAGTATTTT
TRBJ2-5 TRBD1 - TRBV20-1 CSALRTGAERETQYF TGCAGTGCCTTAAGGACAGGGGCCGAGAGAGAGACCCAGTACTTC